Each of the 20 T cell receptor beta chains below was sequenced from the same sample in a study of CD8 T cells in Susac syndrome. Random hexamers served to reverse transcribe about 0.5 to 1 ug RNA. TCRdb reprocessed the immunoSEQ multiplex PCR reads with MiXCR, giving one entry per CDR3 protein. The sample has a few hundred thousand distinct CDR3 sequences, about 96% seen once. Sequencing was carried out using CD4+ T cells from PBMCs. These receptors originate from a human donor with multiple sclerosis.

The chain recombines TRBV7-7 with TRBJ2-7; the match to TRBD2 covers 9 bases. Germline V gene data show CDR1 as SSHAT and CDR2 as FNYEAQ (reference sequence). There are 15 residues in the CDR3. V lost 5 bases and J lost 6; bases outside the gene matches: 11. The CDR3, as DNA: TGTGCCAGCAGCGAGGGAGGACTAGCGTCATCCGAGCAGTACTTC. Translating gives CASSEGGLASSEQYF.

This clonotype was observed a single time. V gene TRBV20-1 combines with J gene TRBJ1-4; D gene unclear. V dropped 1 base and J dropped 0 bases, with 12 bases sitting between them. Per the germline V gene, CDR1 is DFQATT and CDR2 is SNEGSKA (reference sequence). The CDR3 runs to 16 residues. The CDR3 coding sequence is TGCAGTGCTAGAGCTCTGTCGGAGGCAACTAATGAAAAACTGTTTTTT. It encodes CSARALSEATNEKLFF.

The chain carries TRBV7-2 and TRBJ2-7; D perhaps matches TRBD2 (6 bases). V was trimmed by 5 bases and J by 6 bases, leaving 14 bases between them. Germline V gives CDR1 SGHTA, CDR2 FQGNSA. The CDR3 totals 13 residues. For the CDR3, the DNA is TGTGCCAGCAGCCCGGACGGAGGGATCGAGCAGTACTTC. Protein: CASSPDGGIEQYF.

The rearrangement joins TRBV2 to TRBJ2-7; the match to TRBD2 covers 8 bases. The junction had 9 bases not matched to a gene; V was cut back by 0 bases and J by 2 bases. The germline V gene encodes CDR1 SNHLY and CDR2 FYNNEI. The CDR3 consists of 17 residues. Here the CDR3 DNA reads TGTGCCAGCAGTGAAGCGCTGTTCTTAGCGGGGCCCTACGAGCAGTACTTC. It translates to CASSEALFLAGPYEQYF.

The chain carries TRBV5-1 and TRBJ2-7, with TRBD2 identical over 10 bases. V trimming: 3 bases; J trimming: 2 bases; junction bases outside the gene matches: 5. This CDR3 region has 15 residues. The germline CDR1 and CDR2 sequences are SGHRS and YFSETQ. Written as DNA, the CDR3 is TGCGCCAGCAGCTGGACTAGCGGACCTCCCTACGAGCAGTACTTC. It codes for CASSWTSGPPYEQYF.

The rearrangement links TRBV27 to TRBJ1-2, with TRBD1 as a possible D gene (6 bases). Germline CDR1 reads MNHEY; CDR2 reads SMNVEV (reference sequence). The CDR3 has 12 residues. The germline V and J ends were trimmed by 3 bases and 8 bases, with 10 bases remaining between them. CDR3 sequence reads: CASSFRGGGYTF. The CDR3 bases are TGTGCCAGCAGTTTCAGGGGAGGAGGCTACACCTTC.

The V and J genes are TRBV7-9 and TRBJ2-3, with unresolved D. Germline CDR1 SEHNR, CDR2 FQNEAQ (reference sequence). V shed 5 bases and J shed 0 bases, with 9 bases lying between them. The CDR3 is made up of 14 amino acids. The CDR3 sequence is CASSTTTSTDTQYF. The CDR3 bases are TGTGCCAGCAGCACAACGACAAGCACAGATACGCAGTATTTT.

This chain joins TRBV7-2 and TRBJ2-1; tentatively, D is TRBD2 (6 bases). The germline V and J ends were trimmed by 3 bases and 5 bases, with 14 bases remaining between them. Germline V gives CDR1 SGHTA, CDR2 FQGNSA. The CDR3 has 15 amino acids. The CDR3 protein is CASSFDRGIHNEQFF. The CDR3 nucleotides are TGTGCCAGCAGCTTTGACCGCGGGATCCACAATGAGCAGTTCTTC.

The V gene is TRBV28, the J gene TRBJ2-5, with TRBD2 identical over 13 bases. The germline V gene has CDR1 MDHEN and CDR2 SYDVKM. V dropped 8 bases and J dropped 4; count of bases not matched to a gene: 4. The CDR3 totals 14 residues. The chain's CDR3 is CASRTSGSGETQYF. Here the CDR3 DNA reads TGTGCCAGCCGGACTAGCGGGAGCGGAGAGACCCAGTACTTC.

The chain is built from TRBV20-1 and TRBJ2-2; possibly TRBD1 for D (6 bases). CDR1 is DFQATT, CDR2 SNEGSKA, per germline (reference sequence). The CDR3 totals 16 residues. V was clipped by 2 bases and J by 3 bases, with 16 bases between them. The CDR3 region has the DNA TGCAGTGCTAGATTGTTGGGCAGGGGCGACACCGGGGAGCTGTTTTTT. It translates to CSARLLGRGDTGELFF.

The chain recombines TRBV20-1 with TRBJ2-3, with TRBD1 as a possible D gene (6 bases). With 3 bases removed from V and 0 bases from J, the gap between germline ends came to 10 bases. The V gene's germline CDR1 is DFQATT and CDR2 SNEGSKA (reference sequence). The CDR3 has 14 residues. The CDR3 loop reads CSASRDTSTDTQYF. CDR3 coding DNA: TGCAGTGCTAGTAGGGACACAAGCACAGATACGCAGTATTTT.

This chain connects TRBV20-1 to TRBJ1-1; D may be TRBD1 (5 bases). This CDR3 region has 13 residues. V gave up 1 base and J gave up 5 bases, with 11 bases separating them. Looked up from germline, CDR1 is DFQATT and CDR2 is SNEGSKA (reference sequence). CDR3 coding DNA: TGCAGTGCTAGAGGACAGAGAAAGACTGAAGCTTTCTTT. Its protein product is CSARGQRKTEAFF.

V usage is TRBV3-1 and J usage is TRBJ2-5; 7 bases match TRBD2. Germline V lookup: CDR1 LGHDT, CDR2 YNNKEL (reference sequence). The length of the CDR3 is 14 residues. Trimming took 1 base from V and 2 from J; bases not matched to a gene: 1. The CDR3 region is CASSQASGQETQYF. CDR3 nucleotides: TGTGCCAGCAGCCAAGCTAGCGGACAAGAGACCCAGTACTTC.

CDR3 DNA: TGTGCCAGCAGTGAAGTCACCAGGACTAGCTCCTACGAGCAGTACTTC. Amino acid sequence: CASSEVTRTSSYEQYF. The chain joins TRBV2 to TRBJ2-7, with 7 bases that match TRBD2. The V segment lost 1 base and the J segment 0 bases; nucleotides outside the gene matches: 6. This CDR3 region has 16 residues. Germline CDR1 is SNHLY and CDR2 is FYNNEI. Full variable domain (remainder filled in from reference TRBV2 and TRBJ2-7): EPEVTQTPSHQVTQMGQEVILRCVPISNHLYFYWYRQILGQKVEFLVSFYNNEISEKSEIFDDQFSVERPDGSNFTLKIRSTKLEDSAMYFCASSEVTRTSSYEQYFGPGTRLTVT.

This chain's CDR3 is CASSLTSGANTQYF. For the CDR3, the DNA is TGTGCCAGCAGTCTGACTAGCGGGGCAAATACGCAGTATTTT. The chain employs TRBV2 and TRBJ2-3, with TRBD2 matching 11 bases. Germline loops: CDR1 SNHLY, CDR2 FYNNEI. The CDR3 covers 14 residues. The J segment lost 7 bases and the V segment lost 5 bases, leaving 5 bases of the junction unmatched.

This chain links TRBV6-6 with TRBJ2-2, with no clear D. Per germline, CDR1 MNHNY and CDR2 SVGAGI (reference sequence). This CDR3 contains 11 residues. With 5 bases removed from V and 7 bases from J, the gap between germline ends came to 5 bases. This CDR3 is CASSRVGELFF. DNA for the CDR3: TGTGCCAGCAGTCGGGTCGGGGAGCTGTTTTTT.

This clonotype has only one observation. The chain recombines TRBV29-1 with TRBJ1-2; D unresolved. The V gene lost 3 bases and the J gene lost 6 bases, with 14 bases spanning the gap. The CDR3 is 13 residues long. Germline assignment: CDR1 SQVTM and CDR2 ANQGSEA. The chain's CDR3 is CSVDPSERDGYTF. DNA for the CDR3: TGCAGCGTTGATCCGAGCGAACGCGATGGCTACACCTTC.

This chain connects TRBV3-1 to TRBJ2-6; D call uncertain. The CDR3 is 14 residues long. CDR1 and CDR2 from the germline V gene are LGHDT and YNNKEL (reference sequence). Trimming pared 8 bases from V and 0 bases from J, leaving 8 bases between. The CDR3 nucleotides read TGTGCCAGCGGCCCGAGCTCTGGGGCCAACGTCCTGACTTTC. Amino acids: CASGPSSGANVLTF.

This clonotype occurred once. The chain recombines TRBV30 with TRBJ2-7, with 9 bases fitting TRBD1. After removal of 4 bases from V and 6 bases from J, the junction contained 4 bases not matched to a gene. This CDR3 comprises 12 residues. From germline, CDR1 is GTSNPN and CDR2 SVGIG (reference sequence). The CDR3 DNA follows: TGTGCCTGGACCCCGACAGGGGGCGAGCAGTACTTC. Translated, it gives CAWTPTGGEQYF.

In DNA form, the CDR3 reads TGCAGTACCTTGACTAGCGAACCTCACAATGAGCAGTTCTTC. It encodes CSTLTSEPHNEQFF. The J gene is TRBJ2-1, the V gene TRBV20-1, with 8 bases that match TRBD2. V shed 8 bases, J shed 5 bases, and the junction held 11 bases outside the gene matches. This CDR3 comprises 14 residues. Germline V gene sequence: CDR1 DFQATT, CDR2 SNEGSKA (reference sequence).